This T cell receptor (beta chain) appears in the sequencing data of a study of T-cell reconstitution after alpha-beta-depleted transplantation in children. The CDR3 consists of 16 residues. The ends lost 6 bases at V and 10 bases at J; junction bases unmatched: 16. As it was prepared, the TCRbeta library received unique molecular identifiers. TCRdb recomputed calls from the PCR reads with MiXCR, one row per CDR3 protein. Of over 45,000 distinct CDR3 sequences in the sample, 35% to 55% were seen once. J is TRBJ2-1 and V is TRBV12-3 or TRBV12-4; 9 nucleotides align to TRBD2. The receptor's source is a male patient aged 10 to 17 who had a stem cell transplant for acute lymphoblastic leukemia, so the T cells may come from the graft donor. The sequencing used PBMCs, mostly from graft donor cells, collected 360 days after TCRalphabeta/CD19-depleted stem cell transplant. CDR3 region: CASSGRGERGAGEQFF. Here the CDR3 DNA reads TGTGCCAGCAGCGGGAGAGGGGAGCGGGGGGCAGGGGAGCAGTTCTTC.